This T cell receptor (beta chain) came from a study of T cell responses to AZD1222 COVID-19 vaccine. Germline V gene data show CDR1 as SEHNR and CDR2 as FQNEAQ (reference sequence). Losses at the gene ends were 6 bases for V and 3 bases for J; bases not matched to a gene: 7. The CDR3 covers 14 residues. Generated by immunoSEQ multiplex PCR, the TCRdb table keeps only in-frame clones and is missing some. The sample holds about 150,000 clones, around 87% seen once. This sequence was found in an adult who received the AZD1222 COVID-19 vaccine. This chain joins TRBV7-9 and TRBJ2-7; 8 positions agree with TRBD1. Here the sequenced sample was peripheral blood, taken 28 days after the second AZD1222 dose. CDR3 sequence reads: CASSTQGAHYEQYF. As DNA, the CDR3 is TGTGCCAGCAGTACTCAGGGGGCCCACTACGAGCAGTACTTC.